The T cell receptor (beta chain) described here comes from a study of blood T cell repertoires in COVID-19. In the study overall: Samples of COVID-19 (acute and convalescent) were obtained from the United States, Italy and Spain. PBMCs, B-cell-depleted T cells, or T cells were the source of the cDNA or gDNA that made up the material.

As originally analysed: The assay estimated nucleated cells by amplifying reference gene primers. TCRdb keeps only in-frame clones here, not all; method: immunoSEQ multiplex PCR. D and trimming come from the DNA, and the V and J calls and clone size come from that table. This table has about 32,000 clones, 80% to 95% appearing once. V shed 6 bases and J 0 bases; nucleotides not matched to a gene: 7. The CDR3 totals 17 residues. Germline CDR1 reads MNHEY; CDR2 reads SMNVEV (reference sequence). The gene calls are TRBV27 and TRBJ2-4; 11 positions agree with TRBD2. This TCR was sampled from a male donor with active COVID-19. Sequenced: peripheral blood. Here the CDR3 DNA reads TGTGCCAGCAGCTTCTCTAGCGGGGGGCTAGCCAAAAACATTCAGTACTTC. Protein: CASSFSSGGLAKNIQYF.